This paragraph reports one TCR beta chain. Some clones are missing from TCRdb's copy, which holds only in-frame ones; the method was immunoSEQ multiplex PCR. The sample holds under 300,000 clones; 82% are singletons and the top ten take 10% to 15%. The sample originates from a study of control samples from healthy donors and cancer patients. The CDR3 sequence is 13 residues long. With 2 bases removed from V and 4 bases from J, the gap between germline ends came to 8 bases. This sequence joins TRBV12-3 or TRBV12-4 and TRBJ2-5; D may be TRBD1 or TRBD2 (5 bases each). This clonotype was obtained from a woman aged 60-75 years with lung cancer. The source material was PBMCs. CDR3 protein: CASSLTGPETQYF. In DNA form, the CDR3 reads TGTGCCAGCAGTTTAACGGGGCCAGAGACCCAGTACTTC.